These 32 T cell receptor beta chains came from one sample sequenced in a study of PD-L1 blockade in urothelial cancer. Sequenced by immunoSEQ multiplex PCR; TCRdb stores in-frame clones only, minus some. The sample yields approximately 100,000 clones, roughly nine tenths seen once. The input for sequencing was PBMCs, taken around atezolizumab (anti-PD-L1) treatment. These receptors were taken from a woman older than 75 with urothelial cancer.

The chain combines TRBV5-1 with TRBJ2-2; a weak D match, TRBD2 (5 bases). The CDR3 is made up of 13 amino acids. Germline loops: CDR1 SGHRS, CDR2 YFSETQ. The germline V and J ends were trimmed by 4 bases and 1 base, with 5 bases remaining between them. Here the CDR3 DNA reads TGCGCCAGCAGCCGGGAGAACACCGGGGAGCTGTTTTTT. Translating it yields CASSRENTGELFF.

The J gene is TRBJ2-3, the V gene TRBV5-1; 10 bases fit TRBD2. The J segment lost 4 bases and the V segment lost 2 bases, leaving 1 base of the junction unmatched. CDR3 length equals 14 residues. In germline, CDR1 is SGHRS, CDR2 YFSETQ. The CDR3 DNA reads as TGCGCCAGCAGCTTAACTAGCGGGGCAGATACGCAGTATTTT. Amino acid sequence: CASSLTSGADTQYF.

This chain joins TRBV5-1 and TRBJ2-5; D possibly corresponds to TRBD2 (6 bases). CDR3 length: 16 amino acids. V lost 4 bases and J 4 bases, leaving 20 bases between the germline ends. Germline V gene sequence: CDR1 SGHRS, CDR2 YFSETQ. Here the CDR3 DNA reads TGCGCCAGCAGCCTCTCAATGGCCGGGAGAGGAGAGACCCAGTACTTC. Translating gives CASSLSMAGRGETQYF.

The chain's CDR3 is CASSIGGRMNTEAFF. DNA of the CDR3: TGTGCCAGTAGTATAGGTGGCCGTATGAACACTGAAGCTTTCTTT. This chain connects TRBV19 to TRBJ1-1; D ambiguous. CDR3 length: 15 residues. The ends were cut back, 1 base at V and 0 bases at J, with 9 bases in the middle. Germline CDR1 and CDR2: LNHDA and SQIVND (reference sequence).

The gene calls are TRBV30 and TRBJ2-4, with D tentatively TRBD1 (6 bases). The CDR3 is 15 residues long. Trimming stripped 2 bases from V and 4 bases from J, with 15 bases between. Germline CDR1 GTSNPN, CDR2 SVGIG (reference sequence). CDR3 sequence reads: CAWSPPHTGKNIQYF. CDR3 nucleotide sequence: TGTGCCTGGAGTCCCCCTCACACAGGGAAAAACATTCAGTACTTC.

The chain recombines TRBV7-2 with TRBJ1-3; D unresolved. The V gene lost 1 base and the J gene lost 4 bases, with 17 bases spanning the gap. Per the germline V gene, CDR1 is SGHTA and CDR2 is FQGNSA. The CDR3 is 17 amino acids. CDR3 sequence: CASSLGAGPREGNTIYF. CDR3 nucleotide sequence: TGTGCCAGCAGCTTAGGGGCTGGCCCTAGGGAGGGAAACACCATATATTTT.

The rearrangement joins TRBV7-9 to TRBJ2-1, with 9 bases aligning to TRBD2. The CDR3 has 17 amino acids. Germline CDR1 and CDR2: SEHNR and FQNEAQ (reference sequence). J was trimmed by 8 bases and V by 4 bases; bases with no gene match: 15. The CDR3 DNA sequence: TGTGCCAGCAGCTCCAGCGCGAGTAGCGGGAGTGAGCATGAGCAGTTCTTC. Protein sequence: CASSSSASSGSEHEQFF.

The genes are TRBV7-3 and TRBJ2-1; 7 bases match TRBD2. CDR3 length equals 16 residues. J gave up 4 bases and V 0 bases, and 6 bases lay outside the gene matches. Per germline, CDR1 SGHTA and CDR2 FQGTGA. The CDR3 nucleotides are TGTGCCAGCAGCTTAACTTGGCTAGCGGCTTACAATGAGCAGTTCTTC. The encoded protein is CASSLTWLAAYNEQFF. The whole variable domain, filled in from reference TRBV7-3 and TRBJ2-1, reads GAGVSQTPSNKVTEKGKYVELRCDPISGHTALYWYRQSLGQGPEFLIYFQGTGAADDSGLPNDRFFAVRPEGSVSTLKIQRTERGDSAVYLCASSLTWLAAYNEQFFGPGTRLTVL.

The chain has TRBV5-1 and TRBJ1-2; 8 nucleotides match TRBD1. The junction had 15 bases not matched to a gene; V was cut back by 7 bases and J by 4 bases. This CDR3 is built from 16 residues. The germline V gene has CDR1 SGHRS and CDR2 YFSETQ. This chain's CDR3 is CASAGERLDRGYGYTF. In DNA, the CDR3 is TGCGCCAGCGCCGGTGAACGTCTCGACAGGGGCTATGGCTACACCTTC.

V usage is TRBV11-3 and J usage is TRBJ2-2; D remains ambiguous. Trimming left V 2 bases short and J 6 bases short, with 7 bases between. CDR3 length: 13 amino acids. Germline assignment: CDR1 SGHNT and CDR2 YENEEA. The CDR3 loop is CASSLTYAGELFF. Written as DNA, the CDR3 is TGTGCCAGCAGCTTAACATATGCCGGGGAGCTGTTTTTT. The variable domain in full, with the rest retrieved from reference TRBV11-3 and TRBJ2-2, is EAGVVQSPRYKIIEKKQPVAFWCNPISGHNTLYWYLQNLGQGPELLIRYENEEAVDDSQLPKDRFSAERLKGVDSTLKIQPAELGDSAVYLCASSLTYAGELFFGEGSRLTVL.

The V call is TRBV5-6, the J call TRBJ1-5; possible D gene TRBD1, 5 bases. Trimming pared 3 bases from V and 3 bases from J, leaving 10 bases between. CDR1 and CDR2 from the germline V gene are SGHDT and YYEEEE. The CDR3 covers 14 residues. CDR3 nucleotides: TGTGCCAGCAGCTCCCAGGGTATCAATCAGCCCCAGCATTTT. Its translation: CASSSQGINQPQHF. The variable domain in full, with the rest retrieved from reference TRBV5-6 and TRBJ1-5, is DAGVTQSPTHLIKTRGQQVTLRCSPKSGHDTVSWYQQALGQGPQFIFQYYEEEERQRGNFPDRFSGHQFPNYSSELNVNALLLGDSALYLCASSSQGINQPQHFGDGTRLSIL.

Here the CDR3 DNA reads TGCGCCAGCAGCCTCCTGGGGGGAGTGGACACTGAAGCTTTCTTT. This gives the protein CASSLLGGVDTEAFF. This chain connects TRBV5-1 to TRBJ1-1, with a weak D call TRBD1 (5 bases). The CDR3 loop spans 15 amino acids. Trimming pared 4 bases from V and 3 bases from J, leaving 16 bases between. CDR1 is SGHRS, CDR2 YFSETQ, per germline.

The table lists this clone with a few counts. This CDR3 reads CASSLVWTGGTVPYEQYF. The DNA for the CDR3 is TGTGCCAGCAGCTTAGTGTGGACCGGCGGGACCGTCCCCTACGAGCAGTACTTC. The rearrangement links TRBV11-2 to TRBJ2-7, with D possibly TRBD2 on 6 matching bases. Germline CDR1 reads SGHAT; CDR2 reads FQNNGV. The V end lost 1 base, the J end lost 2 bases, and 21 bases lay between the germline ends. This CDR3 contains 18 residues.

This clone qualifies as medium-sized. The chain has TRBV28 and TRBJ2-7; 10 nucleotides agree with TRBD1. V lost 1 base, J lost 3 bases, and 9 bases stayed unmatched. The CDR3 has 17 residues. The V gene's germline CDR1 is MDHEN and CDR2 SYDVKM. The CDR3 DNA follows: TGTGCCAGCAGTTTATTCCCGGACAGGGGGACTCTCTACGAGCAGTACTTC. Translation gives CASSLFPDRGTLYEQYF. Drawing the rest from reference TRBV28 and TRBJ2-7, the complete variable domain is DVKVTQSSRYLVKRTGEKVFLECVQDMDHENMFWYRQDPGLGLRLIYFSYDVKMKEKGDIPEGYSVSREKKERFSLILESASTNQTSMYLCASSLFPDRGTLYEQYFGPGTRLTVT.

This chain joins TRBV7-2 and TRBJ2-5, with D possibly being TRBD2 (5 bases). The CDR3 totals 17 residues. Per the germline V gene, CDR1 is SGHTA and CDR2 is FQGNSA. The V and J ends lost 1 base and 2 bases respectively, with 17 bases between them. The CDR3 nucleotides read TGTGCCAGCAGCTTAGACGTTTCGTCCGGGATGCAAGAGACCCAGTACTTC. Residues: CASSLDVSSGMQETQYF.

The chain carries TRBV18 and TRBJ2-7; D is uncertain. V dropped 2 bases and J dropped 4 bases, with 6 bases sitting between them. This CDR3 region has 12 residues. Germline CDR1 reads KGHSH; CDR2 reads LQKENI. CDR3 coding DNA: TGTGCCAGCTCACCAACTCAATACGAGCAGTACTTC. Its protein product is CASSPTQYEQYF.

The V call is TRBV18, the J call TRBJ2-1; 11 nucleotides match TRBD2. With V trimmed by 4 bases and J by 6 bases, 5 bases remained unmatched. From germline, CDR1 is KGHSH and CDR2 LQKENI. The CDR3 spans 15 residues. CDR3 loop: CASSQTSGSVNEQFF. CDR3 DNA sequence: TGTGCCAGCTCACAAACTAGCGGGAGTGTCAATGAGCAGTTCTTC.

The chain uses TRBV27 and TRBJ2-5; D might be TRBD2 (5 bases). The germline CDR1 and CDR2 sequences are MNHEY and SMNVEV (reference sequence). V was cut by 5 bases and J by 10 bases, with 20 bases left in between. CDR3 size: 14 residues. The CDR3 DNA reads TGTGCCAGCAGTCCGAGGCAGGCTGGAGGCGGCCAGTACTTC. Translating it yields CASSPRQAGGGQYF.

The V gene is TRBV2, the J gene TRBJ2-1, with D perhaps TRBD2 (5 bases). Germline V gives CDR1 SNHLY, CDR2 FYNNEI. The CDR3 loop spans 12 amino acids. V shed 4 bases and J shed 9 bases, with 10 bases lying between them. The CDR3 coding sequence is TGTGCCAGCAGTGGACTATCTAGTGAGCAGTTCTTC. Its translation: CASSGLSSEQFF. The complete variable domain, with remaining parts taken from reference TRBV2 and TRBJ2-1, reads EPEVTQTPSHQVTQMGQEVILRCVPISNHLYFYWYRQILGQKVEFLVSFYNNEISEKSEIFDDQFSVERPDGSNFTLKIRSTKLEDSAMYFCASSGLSSEQFFGPGTRLTVL.

This clone has a single count. The J gene is TRBJ1-5, the V gene TRBV28, with D possibly being TRBD1 (5 bases). The CDR3 has 15 residues. The germline CDR1 and CDR2 sequences are MDHEN and SYDVKM. Deletions cut 3 bases from V and 2 bases from J, with 11 bases between. CDR3 bases: TGTGCCAGCAGTTTTCCAGGGCAGGGCAATCAGCCCCAGCATTTT. This sequence encodes CASSFPGQGNQPQHF.

This chain connects TRBV28 to TRBJ1-1; D unclear. The length of the CDR3 is 14 residues. Germline CDR1 and CDR2: MDHEN and SYDVKM. Between the trimmed V and J ends, which lost 1 base and 0 bases, there was a span of 6 bases. CDR3 region: CASSLFLLNTEAFF. CDR3 DNA sequence: TGTGCCAGCAGTTTATTTCTCTTGAACACTGAAGCTTTCTTT.

The rearrangement links TRBV19 to TRBJ2-3, with no clear D. Germline V gene data show CDR1 as LNHDA and CDR2 as SQIVND (reference sequence). With 1 base removed from V and 3 bases from J, the gap between germline ends came to 5 bases. This CDR3 spans 13 amino acids. The CDR3 is CASSIAQTDTQYF. DNA for the CDR3: TGTGCCAGTAGTATAGCACAGACAGATACGCAGTATTTT.

The CDR3 sequence: CASSLSTTGDITDTQYF. The CDR3, as DNA: TGTGCCAGCAGCTTGTCGACGACGGGAGACATAACAGATACGCAGTATTTT. The chain joins TRBV5-6 to TRBJ2-3, with D perhaps TRBD2 (6 bases). This CDR3 has 17 amino acids. V lost 1 base and J 3 bases, leaving 18 bases between the germline ends. Per the germline V gene, CDR1 is SGHDT and CDR2 is YYEEEE.

The rearrangement joins TRBV19 to TRBJ2-7, with D possibly matching TRBD1 (6 bases). V lost 1 base to trimming and J lost 0 bases, with 10 bases between them. The germline V gene encodes CDR1 LNHDA and CDR2 SQIVND (reference sequence). The CDR3 extends over 15 amino acids. CDR3 DNA sequence: TGTGCCAGTAGTATAGCCCCGGACAGCTCCTACGAGCAGTACTTC. Its translation is CASSIAPDSSYEQYF.

The chain recombines TRBV5-6 with TRBJ1-2, with D hard to call. Trimming pared 0 bases from V and 0 bases from J, leaving 6 bases between. CDR1 is SGHDT, CDR2 YYEEEE, per germline. The CDR3 covers 14 residues. The CDR3 sequence is CASSLGRTNYGYTF. Here the CDR3 DNA reads TGTGCCAGCAGCTTGGGCAGGACTAACTATGGCTACACCTTC.

V and J are TRBV5-4 and TRBJ2-1; D is uncertain. This CDR3 comprises 13 residues. Trimming left V 3 bases short and J 4 bases short, with 8 bases between. Germline CDR1 reads SGHNT; CDR2 reads YYREEE (reference sequence). CDR3 DNA: TGTGCCAGCAGCTCTATATTGTACAATGAGCAGTTCTTC. Translation: CASSSILYNEQFF.

This rearrangement joins TRBV28 to TRBJ1-1; D is perhaps TRBD1 (6 bases). This CDR3 is built from 14 residues. From germline, CDR1 is MDHEN and CDR2 SYDVKM. Trimming shortened V by 8 bases and J by 7 bases, and 20 bases separated the two germline ends. The CDR3 spells CASGGRGSWNEAFF. CDR3 bases: TGTGCCAGCGGCGGCAGGGGATCGTGGAATGAAGCTTTCTTT.

The chain couples TRBV19 to TRBJ2-1; the match to TRBD2 covers 16 bases. J gave up 0 bases and V 4 bases, and 6 bases lay outside the gene matches. This CDR3 contains 19 residues. Looked up from germline, CDR1 is LNHDA and CDR2 is SQIVND (reference sequence). The CDR3 region has the DNA TGTGCCAGTAGTACGGGACTAGCGGGAGGGACAAGCTCCTACAATGAGCAGTTCTTC. Encoded protein: CASSTGLAGGTSSYNEQFF.

V is TRBV11-2 and J is TRBJ1-2; no definite D call. V gave up 5 bases and J gave up 6 bases, with 16 bases separating them. Per germline, CDR1 SGHAT and CDR2 FQNNGV. The CDR3 length is 14 residues. The DNA for the CDR3 is TGTGCCAGCAGCCCCCTCAGGCTGTCGGATGGCTACACCTTC. Residues: CASSPLRLSDGYTF.

The rearrangement links TRBV2 to TRBJ2-7; TRBD1 aligns across 7 bases. The germline V gene has CDR1 SNHLY and CDR2 FYNNEI. This CDR3 has 12 residues. J was trimmed by 3 bases and V by 8 bases; bases with no gene match: 4. The CDR3 is CASGQVFYEQYF. The CDR3 DNA sequence: TGTGCCAGCGGACAGGTATTCTACGAGCAGTACTTC.

The V and J genes are TRBV9 and TRBJ2-1, with a tentative D call TRBD1 (5 bases). V was cut by 2 bases and J by 8 bases, with 11 bases left in between. CDR3 length: 13 residues. Germline V gene lookup returns CDR1 SGDLS and CDR2 YYNGEE. CDR3: CASSVGPDDEQFF. CDR3 DNA sequence: TGTGCCAGCAGCGTGGGGCCCGACGATGAGCAGTTCTTC.

The chain joins TRBV28 to TRBJ1-2, with D hard to call. The CDR3 is 13 amino acids. Trimming removed 10 bases at V and 0 bases at J, with 12 bases between. Germline V gives CDR1 MDHEN, CDR2 SYDVKM. CDR3 DNA: TGTGCCACCCTCGAGGGTTCTAACTATGGCTACACCTTC. It translates to CATLEGSNYGYTF.